This is a list of T cell receptor beta chains from one sample in a study of identifying expanded T cells in peripheral blood. Produced via immunoSEQ multiplex PCR; TCRdb's table is partial and in-frame only. The data hold about 90,000 clones, with approximately 86% observed a single time. Sequenced material: blood. The source is a person between 18 and 75 years old in good health. CDR3s include the opening cysteine and the closing phenylalanine or tryptophan. Each record gives: clone size, V gene, J gene, D gene, CDR3 protein. A D gene is named only where the DNA matches it firmly. Rows may omit the clone size; those that give it use once, few, many or a size class.

.	TRBV5-4	TRBJ1-4	.	CASSLAQGNEKLFF
.	TRBV6-5	TRBJ2-5	.	CASSYRETQYF
.	TRBV19	TRBJ1-1	TRBD1	CASSTGQIGAEAFF
.	TRBV30	TRBJ1-4	TRBD1	CAWSGTAMPLSGLFF
.	TRBV6-5	TRBJ2-1	.	CASMRGFLNEQFF
.	TRBV27	TRBJ1-4	TRBD1	CASSRNRGTNEKLFF
.	TRBV2	TRBJ1-1	.	CASSVSRGRNTEAFF
.	TRBV4-3	TRBJ2-2	.	CASTQHFPAGELFF
.	TRBV9	TRBJ1-2	TRBD1	CASSPRGTGGYTF
.	TRBV7-8	TRBJ1-1	TRBD1	CASSLTGANTEAFF
.	TRBV10-2	TRBJ2-2	.	CASKSQSTGELFF
.	TRBV5-1	TRBJ2-3	.	CASSLGQNWYTQYF
.	TRBV27	TRBJ2-1	TRBD1	CASSPGTGGRNEQFF
few	TRBV19	TRBJ1-2	.	CASRREAAGYTF
once	TRBV30	TRBJ1-4	.	CAWSRNEKLFF
.	TRBV18	TRBJ2-3	.	CASSPRPADAITDTQYF
.	TRBV2	TRBJ1-5	.	CASRGGLGSQPQHF
.	TRBV7-9	TRBJ1-1	.	CASSSESEAFF
.	TRBV7-2	TRBJ2-1	TRBD1	CASSPRTGGSYNEQFF
.	TRBV28	TRBJ2-5	TRBD1	CASSLGGQGETQYF
.	TRBV10-3	TRBJ1-3	.	CAISEFAGSGNTIYF
.	TRBV7-9	TRBJ2-5	TRBD1	CASSLTGGETQYF
.	TRBV20-1	TRBJ2-1	.	CSANGQFF
few	TRBV7-9	TRBJ1-1	.	CASSLGGFRKDPTEAFF
many	TRBV27	TRBJ2-2	.	CASQGLTNTGELFF
.	TRBV27	TRBJ1-2	TRBD1	CASRPTGGLYGYTF
.	TRBV18	TRBJ1-2	TRBD1	CASSPAGGDGYTF
few	TRBV7-8	TRBJ2-1	TRBD2	CASAWRGVNEQFF
.	TRBV7-9	TRBJ1-1	.	CASSQDPIGTEAFF
.	TRBV4-1	TRBJ2-7	TRBD1	CASSQGQGFDEQYF
.	TRBV10-2	TRBJ1-5	.	CASSEGGGNQPQHF
.	TRBV14	TRBJ2-3	TRBD1	CASSQTGTGFPTDTQYF
.	TRBV9	TRBJ2-1	.	CASSVEFSNNEQFF
.	TRBV13	TRBJ1-2	.	CASSRRQTGLNYGYTF
.	TRBV25-1	TRBJ2-3	.	CASSEDKRTDTQYF
once	TRBV2	TRBJ2-3	.	CASSPDGKYTQYF
few	TRBV7-2	TRBJ1-1	.	CASSQNTEAFF
.	TRBV4-3	TRBJ1-1	.	CASSQDERGVEAFF
.	TRBV6-1	TRBJ2-1	TRBD2	CASELAGVLNEQFF
.	TRBV9	TRBJ1-6	TRBD1	CASSDSAPDRGLTGSPLHF
.	TRBV18	TRBJ1-1	.	CASSSRLTEAFF